A selection of T cell receptor beta chains follows, all from one sample in a study of CD8 T cell repertoires and HIV-1 epitope variants. Libraries were prepared by immunoSEQ multiplex PCR; TCRdb keeps only in-frame clonotypes and omits some of them. The sample lists almost 3,000 clones; approximately 71% were seen once. These receptors' antigens are unknown. The sample comprised cultured CD8+ T cells derived from PBMCs. The source is a male donor with HIV. CDR3s include the opening cysteine and the closing phenylalanine or tryptophan. Fields, in order: D gene, J gene, V gene, clone size, CDR3 protein, CDR3 DNA. D genes are given only for firm matches. Where a row states a size, it is once, few, many or the class of an expanded clone; other rows omit it.

>NA|TRBJ1-1|TRBV19|NA
CASSVNTEAFF
TGTGCCAGTAGTGTTAACACTGAAGCTTTCTTT
>TRBD1|TRBJ1-2|TRBV5-6|few
CASSQGGIYGYTF
TGTGCCAGCAGTCAGGGGGGGATTTATGGCTACACCTTC
>NA|TRBJ2-7|TRBV6-5|NA
CASSYSGQEQYF
TGTGCCAGCAGTTACTCCGGACAGGAGCAGTACTTC
>NA|TRBJ1-2|TRBV29-1|few
CSVGGGMREANYGYTF
TGCAGCGTTGGGGGAGGTATGAGAGAAGCTAACTATGGCTACACCTTC
>NA|TRBJ1-2|TRBV30|NA
CAWSSGNSNYGYTF
TGTGCCTGGAGCAGTGGTAACTCTAACTATGGCTACACCTTC
>NA|TRBJ2-1|TRBV13|NA
CASSLDGGGGSYNEQFF
TGTGCCAGCAGCTTAGACGGGGGTGGTGGCTCCTACAATGAGCAGTTCTTC
>NA|TRBJ2-5|TRBV18|few
CASSPGLSQETQYF
TGTGCCAGCTCACCAGGACTTTCCCAAGAGACCCAGTACTTC
>NA|TRBJ1-2|TRBV5-1|NA
CASSLQASSMGYTF
TGCGCCAGCAGCTTGCAAGCCAGTTCTATGGGCTACACCTTC
>TRBD1|TRBJ2-2|TRBV9|NA
CASSPYPWRQGRIKSGELFF
TGTGCCAGCAGCCCGTATCCATGGCGACAGGGGCGTATTAAATCCGGGGAGCTGTTTTTT
>NA|TRBJ1-1|TRBV30|NA
CAWIVHSNTEAFF
TGTGCCTGGATAGTGCATTCGAACACTGAAGCTTTCTTT
>NA|TRBJ2-2|TRBV28|few
CASSLETGELFF
TGTGCCAGCAGTTTAGAGACCGGGGAGCTGTTTTTT
>NA|TRBJ1-3|TRBV5-6|NA
CASSLAPASGNTIYF
TGTGCCAGCAGCTTGGCCCCAGCATCTGGAAACACCATATATTTT
>TRBD1|TRBJ2-2|TRBV7-2|NA
CASSLEATGGGGGELFF
TGTGCCAGCAGCTTAGAAGCGACAGGGGGCGGTGGCGGGGAGCTGTTTTTT
>NA|TRBJ2-3|TRBV12-2|NA
CASRFSPGLARNTDTQYF
TGTGCAAGTCGCTTTAGTCCGGGACTAGCGCGGAACACAGATACGCAGTATTTT
>TRBD1|TRBJ2-1|TRBV27|NA
CASSFGTGGLNEQFF
TGTGCCAGCAGTTTCGGGACAGGGGGCTTAAATGAGCAGTTCTTC
>NA|TRBJ1-2|TRBV28|few
CASSLDPTDFNYGYTF
TGTGCCAGCAGTCTGGACCCGACAGATTTTAACTATGGCTACACCTTC
>TRBD2|TRBJ2-3|TRBV28|once
CASSSGPQAGATSTDTQYF
TGTGCCAGCAGTTCCGGGCCGCAAGCGGGGGCCACTAGCACAGATACGCAGTATTTT
>NA|TRBJ1-1|TRBV28|NA
CASSFRRTGGFF
TGTGCCAGCAGTTTTCGGAGGACGGGGGGCTTCTTT
>NA|TRBJ1-2|TRBV10-3|NA
CAISESLGGRPDGYTF
TGTGCCATCAGTGAGTCTTTGGGGGGACGGCCCGATGGCTACACCTTC
>NA|TRBJ1-1|TRBV11-1|once
CASSPVNTEAFF
TGTGCCAGCAGCCCCGTGAACACTGAAGCTTTCTTT
>TRBD1|TRBJ2-7|TRBV15|few
CATSRVRGPYEQYF
TGTGCCACCAGCAGAGTTAGGGGGCCCTACGAGCAGTACTTC
>TRBD1|TRBJ1-1|TRBV6-5|NA
CASSPPAGGNTEAFF
TGTGCCAGCAGTCCCCCTGCAGGGGGGAACACTGAAGCTTTCTTT
>NA|TRBJ2-7|TRBV7-9|few
CASSAMAGPYEQYF
TGTGCCAGCAGCGCAATGGCGGGTCCCTACGAGCAGTACTTC
>NA|TRBJ2-7|TRBV6-5|NA
CASSELAGESEQYF
TGTGCCAGCAGTGAATTGGCAGGGGAGAGCGAGCAGTACTTC
>NA|TRBJ2-7|TRBV27|NA
CASSLSEGTVSYEQYF
TGTGCCAGCAGTTTATCGGAGGGGACTGTATCCTACGAGCAGTACTTC
>NA|TRBJ1-5|TRBV7-9|NA
CASSLGTDQPQHF
TGTGCCAGCAGCTTAGGTACAGATCAGCCCCAGCATTTT
>NA|TRBJ2-1|TRBV5-1|few
CASSLGVYNEQFF
TGCGCCAGCAGCTTGGGTGTCTACAATGAGCAGTTCTTC
>NA|TRBJ1-2|TRBV7-9|NA
CASSLVQPYRDGYTF
TGTGCCAGCAGCTTAGTCCAGCCCTACCGGGATGGCTACACCTTC
>TRBD1|TRBJ2-7|TRBV2|NA
CASSEGQGFFDEQYF
TGTGCCAGCAGTGAAGGACAGGGGTTCTTCGACGAGCAGTACTTC
>NA|TRBJ2-5|TRBV7-9|NA
CASSPIFDGETQYF
TGTGCCAGCAGCCCCATTTTTGATGGGGAGACCCAGTACTTC
>TRBD2|TRBJ2-1|TRBV6-5|NA
CASSYTPSGAKNEQFF
TGTGCCAGCAGTTACACCCCGAGCGGGGCTAAGAATGAGCAGTTCTTC
>NA|TRBJ1-4|TRBV5-6|NA
CASSLGQTNEKLFF
TGTGCCAGCAGCTTGGGCCAGACTAATGAAAAACTGTTTTTT
>NA|TRBJ2-7|TRBV27|NA
CASSLSQGTLSYEQYF
TGTGCCAGCAGTTTATCACAGGGAACCCTCTCCTACGAGCAGTACTTC
>NA|TRBJ2-7|TRBV6-6|NA
CASSYSAGAKHEQYF
TGTGCCAGCAGTTACTCGGCGGGGGCTAAGCACGAGCAGTACTTC
>NA|TRBJ2-1|TRBV28|NA
CASSLGEAQNNEQFF
TGTGCCAGCAGTTTGGGGGAGGCCCAAAACAATGAGCAGTTCTTC
>NA|TRBJ2-7|TRBV28|NA
CASSFYRGGYEQYF
TGTGCCAGCAGTTTTTATAGGGGCGGCTACGAGCAGTACTTC
>NA|TRBJ2-2|TRBV4-3|NA
CASSQVQGGFGELFF
TGCGCCAGCAGCCAAGTGCAGGGCGGGTTCGGGGAGCTGTTTTTT
>TRBD1|TRBJ2-7|TRBV29-1|NA
CSVGDRDRVYF
TGCAGCGTTGGGGACCGGGACAGGGTTTACTTC
>TRBD2|TRBJ2-7|TRBV25-1|few
CATGGASGYEQYF
TGTGCCACCGGAGGCGCTAGCGGTTACGAGCAGTACTTC
>NA|TRBJ1-1|TRBV6-5|NA
CASSWTFALNTEAFF
TGTGCCAGCAGTTGGACCTTCGCCTTGAACACTGAAGCTTTCTTT
>NA|TRBJ2-1|TRBV27|NA
CASSLSSPSSYNEQFF
TGTGCCAGCAGTTTATCTAGCCCAAGCTCCTACAATGAGCAGTTCTTC
>TRBD1|TRBJ1-1|TRBV30|NA
CAWSLDRGEAFF
TGTGCCTGGAGTTTAGACAGGGGTGAAGCTTTCTTT
>NA|TRBJ2-3|TRBV7-2|NA
CASSSGLGGADTQYF
TGTGCCAGCAGCTCGGGCCTCGGCGGGGCAGATACGCAGTATTTT
>TRBD2|TRBJ2-2|TRBV4-1|NA
CASSPPVGGAGELFF
TGCGCCAGCAGCCCTCCAGTCGGGGGGGCCGGGGAGCTGTTTTTT
>TRBD1|TRBJ2-7|TRBV7-9|NA
CASSLAGLGQGAYEQYF
TGTGCCAGCAGCTTAGCAGGACTAGGACAGGGGGCTTATGAGCAGTACTTC
>NA|TRBJ2-5|TRBV7-9|NA
CASSLILETQYF
TGTGCCAGCAGCTTAATCCTAGAGACCCAGTACTTC
>TRBD2|TRBJ2-1|TRBV9|NA
CASSRVGVAGNEQFF
TGTGCCAGCAGCCGAGTGGGGGTAGCGGGGAACGAGCAGTTCTTC
>TRBD1|TRBJ1-3|TRBV13|few
CASSPDRDGRNTIYF
TGTGCCAGCAGCCCTGACAGGGACGGGCGAAACACCATATATTTT
>NA|TRBJ1-5|TRBV7-2|NA
CASSSEGYSNQPQHF
TGTGCCAGCAGCTCGGAGGGCTATAGCAATCAGCCCCAGCATTTT
>TRBD1|TRBJ1-1|TRBV6-6|NA
CASSTGGTEAFF
TGTGCCAGCAGTACAGGGGGCACTGAAGCTTTCTTT
>TRBD1|TRBJ1-5|TRBV28|NA
CASSGEDRGNQPQHF
TGTGCCAGCAGCGGGGAGGACAGGGGAAATCAGCCCCAGCATTTT
>TRBD2|TRBJ2-1|TRBV19|NA
CASSIGTSGYNEQFF
TGTGCCAGTAGTATAGGGACTAGCGGTTACAATGAGCAGTTCTTC
>NA|TRBJ1-1|TRBV2|few
CASSEWGTEAFF
TGTGCCAGCAGTGAATGGGGAACTGAAGCTTTCTTT
>NA|TRBJ2-7|TRBV6-6|few
CASEGSSSYEQYF
TGTGCCAGCGAGGGAAGCAGCTCCTACGAGCAGTACTTC